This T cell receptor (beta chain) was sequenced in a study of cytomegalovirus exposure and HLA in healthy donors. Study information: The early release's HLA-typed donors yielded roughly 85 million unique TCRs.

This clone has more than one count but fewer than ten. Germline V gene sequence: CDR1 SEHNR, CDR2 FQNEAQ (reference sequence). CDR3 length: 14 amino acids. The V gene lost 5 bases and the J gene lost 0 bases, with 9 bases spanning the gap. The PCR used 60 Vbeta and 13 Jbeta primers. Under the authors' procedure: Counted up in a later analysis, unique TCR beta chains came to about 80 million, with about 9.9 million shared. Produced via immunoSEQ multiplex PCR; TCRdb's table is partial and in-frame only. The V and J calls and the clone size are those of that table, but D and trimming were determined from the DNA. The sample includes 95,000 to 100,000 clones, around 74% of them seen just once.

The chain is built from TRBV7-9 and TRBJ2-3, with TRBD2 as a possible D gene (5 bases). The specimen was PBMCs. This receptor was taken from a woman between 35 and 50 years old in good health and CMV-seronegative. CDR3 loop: CASSRRTSTDTQYF. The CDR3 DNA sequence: TGTGCCAGCAGCCGGAGGACTAGCACAGATACGCAGTATTTT.